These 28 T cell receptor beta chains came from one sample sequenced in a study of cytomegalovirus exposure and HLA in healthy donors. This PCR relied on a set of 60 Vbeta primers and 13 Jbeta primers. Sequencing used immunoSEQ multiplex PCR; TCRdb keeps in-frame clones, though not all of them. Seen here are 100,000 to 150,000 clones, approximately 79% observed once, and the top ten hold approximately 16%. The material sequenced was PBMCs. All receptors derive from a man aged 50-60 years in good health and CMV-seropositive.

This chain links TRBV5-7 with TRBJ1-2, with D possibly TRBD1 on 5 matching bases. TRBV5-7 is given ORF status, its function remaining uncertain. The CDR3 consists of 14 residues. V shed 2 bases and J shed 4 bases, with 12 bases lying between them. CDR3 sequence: CASSFVREPYGYTF. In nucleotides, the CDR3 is TGTGCCAGCAGCTTCGTCAGGGAACCCTATGGCTACACCTTC.

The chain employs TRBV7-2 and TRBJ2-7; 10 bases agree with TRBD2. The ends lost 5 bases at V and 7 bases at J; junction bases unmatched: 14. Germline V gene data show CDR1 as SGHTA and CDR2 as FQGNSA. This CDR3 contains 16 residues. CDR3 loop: CASSPWVAGGGGEQYF. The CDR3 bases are TGTGCCAGCAGCCCGTGGGTAGCGGGGGGAGGGGGGGAGCAGTACTTC.

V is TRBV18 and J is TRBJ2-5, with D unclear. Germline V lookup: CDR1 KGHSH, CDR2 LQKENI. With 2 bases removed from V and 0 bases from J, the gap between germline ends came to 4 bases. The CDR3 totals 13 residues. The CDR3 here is CASSPGYQETQYF. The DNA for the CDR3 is TGTGCCAGCTCACCAGGCTACCAAGAGACCCAGTACTTC. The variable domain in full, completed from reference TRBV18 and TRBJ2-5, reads NAGVMQNPRHLVRRRGQEARLRCSPMKGHSHVYWYRQLPEEGLKFMVYLQKENIIDESGMPKERFSAEFPKEGPSILRIQQVVRGDSAAYFCASSPGYQETQYFGPGTRLLVL.

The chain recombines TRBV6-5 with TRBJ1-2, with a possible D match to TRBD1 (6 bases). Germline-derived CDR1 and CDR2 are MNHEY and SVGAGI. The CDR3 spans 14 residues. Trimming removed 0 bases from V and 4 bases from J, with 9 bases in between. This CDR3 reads CASSYSDRFYGYTF. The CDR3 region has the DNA TGTGCCAGCAGTTACTCCGACAGGTTCTATGGCTACACCTTC.

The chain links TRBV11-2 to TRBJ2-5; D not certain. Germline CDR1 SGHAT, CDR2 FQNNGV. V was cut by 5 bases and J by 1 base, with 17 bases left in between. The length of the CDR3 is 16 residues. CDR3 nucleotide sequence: TGTGCCAGCAGCCCCTCCTCCTATGGGCCCCAAGAGACCCAGTACTTC. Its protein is CASSPSSYGPQETQYF. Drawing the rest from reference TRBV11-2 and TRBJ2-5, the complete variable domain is EAGVAQSPRYKIIEKRQSVAFWCNPISGHATLYWYQQILGQGPKLLIQFQNNGVVDDSQLPKDRFSAERLKGVDSTLKIQPAKLEDSAVYLCASSPSSYGPQETQYFGPGTRLLVL.

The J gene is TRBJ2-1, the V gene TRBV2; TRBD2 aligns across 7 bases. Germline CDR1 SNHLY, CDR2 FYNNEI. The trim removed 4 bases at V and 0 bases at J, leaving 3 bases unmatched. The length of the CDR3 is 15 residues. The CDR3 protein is CASSVLAASYNEQFF. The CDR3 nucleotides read TGTGCCAGCAGTGTTCTAGCGGCCTCCTACAATGAGCAGTTCTTC.

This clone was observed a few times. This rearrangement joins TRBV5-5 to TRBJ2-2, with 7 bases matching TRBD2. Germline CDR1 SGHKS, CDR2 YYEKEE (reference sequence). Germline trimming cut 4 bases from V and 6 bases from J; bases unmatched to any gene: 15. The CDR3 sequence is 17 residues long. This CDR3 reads CASSPGGGLTRAGELFF. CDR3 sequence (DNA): TGTGCCAGCAGCCCGGGGGGTGGATTAACGCGGGCCGGGGAGCTGTTTTTT.

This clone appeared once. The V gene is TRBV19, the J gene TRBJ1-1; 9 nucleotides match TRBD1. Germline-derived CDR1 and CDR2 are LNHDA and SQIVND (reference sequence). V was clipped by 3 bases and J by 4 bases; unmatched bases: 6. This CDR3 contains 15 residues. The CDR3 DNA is TGTGCCAGTAGTATGGACAGGGGTAGGAGCACTGAAGCTTTCTTT. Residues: CASSMDRGRSTEAFF.

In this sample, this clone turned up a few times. CDR3 nucleotide sequence: TGCGCCAGCAGCCTAGGAGACGCGAAGCCCCGGGGCAATGAGCAGTTCTTC. It yields the protein CASSLGDAKPRGNEQFF. The rearrangement links TRBV5-1 to TRBJ2-1; TRBD2 is a possible D gene (5 bases). This CDR3 is 17 amino acids long. V lost 4 bases and J lost 6, with 23 bases in between. CDR1 is SGHRS and CDR2 is YFSETQ in the germline V gene.

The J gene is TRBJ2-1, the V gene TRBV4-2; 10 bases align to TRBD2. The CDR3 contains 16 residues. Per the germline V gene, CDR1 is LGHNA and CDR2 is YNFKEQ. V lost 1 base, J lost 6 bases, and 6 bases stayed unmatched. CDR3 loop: CASSQASGTSVNEQFF. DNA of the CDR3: TGTGCCAGCAGCCAAGCCTCCGGGACTAGCGTCAATGAGCAGTTCTTC.

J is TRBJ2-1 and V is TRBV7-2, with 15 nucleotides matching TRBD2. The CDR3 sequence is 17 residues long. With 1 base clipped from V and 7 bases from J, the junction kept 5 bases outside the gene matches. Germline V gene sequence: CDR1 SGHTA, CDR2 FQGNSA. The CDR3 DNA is TGTGCCAGCAGCTTAGGTGGACTAGCGGGAGGGATAAATGAGCAGTTCTTC. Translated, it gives CASSLGGLAGGINEQFF.

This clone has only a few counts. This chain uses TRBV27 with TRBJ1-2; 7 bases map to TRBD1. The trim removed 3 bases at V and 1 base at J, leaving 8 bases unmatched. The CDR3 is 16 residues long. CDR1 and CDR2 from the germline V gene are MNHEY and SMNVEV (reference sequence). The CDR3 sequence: CASSLRRDSLNYGYTF. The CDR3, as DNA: TGTGCCAGCAGTTTGAGGCGGGACAGCCTTAACTATGGCTACACCTTC.

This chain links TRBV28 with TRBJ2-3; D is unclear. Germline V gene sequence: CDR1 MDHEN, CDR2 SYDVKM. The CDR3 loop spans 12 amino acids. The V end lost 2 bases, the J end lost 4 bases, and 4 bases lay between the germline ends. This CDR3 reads CASSLAADTQYF. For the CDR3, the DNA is TGTGCCAGCAGTTTAGCAGCAGATACGCAGTATTTT. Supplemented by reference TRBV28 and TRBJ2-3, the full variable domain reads DVKVTQSSRYLVKRTGEKVFLECVQDMDHENMFWYRQDPGLGLRLIYFSYDVKMKEKGDIPEGYSVSREKKERFSLILESASTNQTSMYLCASSLAADTQYFGPGTRLTVL.

CDR3 DNA sequence: TGTGCCAGCAGCGTAGTGAGCGGGGGGGCCACAGATACGCAGTATTTT. Amino acid sequence: CASSVVSGGATDTQYF. V and J are TRBV9 and TRBJ2-3; 10 bases line up with TRBD2. The CDR3 sequence is 16 residues long. From germline, CDR1 is SGDLS and CDR2 YYNGEE. V trimming: 0 bases; J trimming: 2 bases; junction bases outside the gene matches: 3.

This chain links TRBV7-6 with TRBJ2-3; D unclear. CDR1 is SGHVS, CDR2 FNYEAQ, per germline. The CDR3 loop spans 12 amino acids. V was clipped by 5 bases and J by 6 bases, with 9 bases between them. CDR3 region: CASSQFGDTQYF. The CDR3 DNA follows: TGTGCCAGCAGCCAATTCGGGGATACGCAGTATTTT.

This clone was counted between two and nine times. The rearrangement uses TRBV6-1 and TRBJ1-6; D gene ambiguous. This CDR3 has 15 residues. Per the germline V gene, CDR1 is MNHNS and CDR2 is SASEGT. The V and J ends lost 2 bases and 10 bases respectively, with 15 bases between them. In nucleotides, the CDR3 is TGTGCCAGCAGTGAATTGCAGACTTTCGCCTCACCCCTCCACTTT. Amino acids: CASSELQTFASPLHF.

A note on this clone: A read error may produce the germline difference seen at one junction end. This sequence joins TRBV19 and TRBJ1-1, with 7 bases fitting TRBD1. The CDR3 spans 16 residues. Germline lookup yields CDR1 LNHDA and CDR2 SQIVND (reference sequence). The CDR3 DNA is TGTACCAGTAGTATAGGTGCCGGGACAGTGAACACTGAAGCTTTCTTT. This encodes CTSSIGAGTVNTEAFF.

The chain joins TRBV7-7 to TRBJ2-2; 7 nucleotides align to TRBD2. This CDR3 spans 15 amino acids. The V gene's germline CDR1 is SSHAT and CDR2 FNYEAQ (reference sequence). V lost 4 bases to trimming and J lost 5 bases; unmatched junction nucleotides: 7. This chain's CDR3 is CASSSRVSGTGELFF. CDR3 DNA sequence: TGTGCCAGCAGCTCCCGCGTTAGCGGGACCGGGGAGCTGTTTTTT.

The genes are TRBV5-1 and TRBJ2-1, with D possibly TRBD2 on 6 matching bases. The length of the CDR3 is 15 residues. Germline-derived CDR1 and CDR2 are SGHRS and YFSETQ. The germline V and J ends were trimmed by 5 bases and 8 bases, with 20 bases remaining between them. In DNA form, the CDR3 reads TGCGCCAGCAGACCGGGACTCAGGAGGGGCGATGAGCAGTTCTTC. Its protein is CASRPGLRRGDEQFF.

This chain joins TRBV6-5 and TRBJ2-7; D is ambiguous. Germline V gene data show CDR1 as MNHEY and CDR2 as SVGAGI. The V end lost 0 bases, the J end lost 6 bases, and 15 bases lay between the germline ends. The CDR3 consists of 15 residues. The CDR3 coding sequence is TGTGCCAGCAGTTACTCGAAAGAGACTCGCGGCGAGCAGTACTTC. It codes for CASSYSKETRGEQYF.

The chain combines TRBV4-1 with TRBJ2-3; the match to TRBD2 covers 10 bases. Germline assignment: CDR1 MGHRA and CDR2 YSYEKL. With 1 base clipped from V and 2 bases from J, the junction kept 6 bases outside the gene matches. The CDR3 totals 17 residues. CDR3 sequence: CASSQAEREGVTDTQYF. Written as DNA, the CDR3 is TGCGCCAGCAGCCAAGCTGAGCGGGAGGGCGTCACAGATACGCAGTATTTT.

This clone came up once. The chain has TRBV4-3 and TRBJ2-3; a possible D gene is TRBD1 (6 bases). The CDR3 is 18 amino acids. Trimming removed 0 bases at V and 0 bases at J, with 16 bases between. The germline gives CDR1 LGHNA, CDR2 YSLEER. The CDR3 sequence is CASSQDLQGHTSTDTQYF. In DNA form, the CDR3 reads TGCGCCAGCAGCCAAGATCTGCAGGGACACACTAGCACAGATACGCAGTATTTT.

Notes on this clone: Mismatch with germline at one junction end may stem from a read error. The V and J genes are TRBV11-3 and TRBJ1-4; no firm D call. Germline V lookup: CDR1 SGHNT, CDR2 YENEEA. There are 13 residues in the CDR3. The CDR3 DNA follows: TGTGCCAGCAGCTCTAGAAGTAATGACAAACTGTTTTTT. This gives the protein CASSSRSNDKLFF. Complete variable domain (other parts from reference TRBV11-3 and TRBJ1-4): EAGVVQSPRYKIIEKKQPVAFWCNPISGHNTLYWYLQNLGQGPELLIRYENEEAVDDSQLPKDRFSAERLKGVDSTLKIQPAELGDSAVYLCASSSRSNDKLFFGSGTQLSVL.

The CDR3 DNA sequence: TGTGCCAGCAGCTCCTCTGGGGGGACTAGCGGGAGATTCTACGAGCAGTACTTC. This sequence encodes CASSSSGGTSGRFYEQYF. The rearrangement links TRBV7-9 to TRBJ2-7, with 14 bases identical to TRBD2. The CDR3 has 18 residues. Germline assignment: CDR1 SEHNR and CDR2 FQNEAQ (reference sequence). Trimming cost V 4 bases and J 3 bases; bases outside gene matches: 11.

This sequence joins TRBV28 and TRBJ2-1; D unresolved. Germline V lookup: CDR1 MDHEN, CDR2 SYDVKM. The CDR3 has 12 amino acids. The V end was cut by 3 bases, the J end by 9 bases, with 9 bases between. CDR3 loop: CASSFRLGEQFF. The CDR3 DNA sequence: TGTGCCAGCAGTTTCAGGCTGGGTGAGCAGTTCTTC.

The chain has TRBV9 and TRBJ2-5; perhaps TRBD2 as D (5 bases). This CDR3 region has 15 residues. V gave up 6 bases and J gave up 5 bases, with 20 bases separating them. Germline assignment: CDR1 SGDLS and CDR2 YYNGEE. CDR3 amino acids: CASNLDGEVSETQYF. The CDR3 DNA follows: TGTGCCAGCAACCTGGACGGGGAAGTTAGTGAGACCCAGTACTTC.

CDR3 loop: CASEAGVNTGELFF. CDR3 DNA sequence: TGTGCCAGCGAAGCGGGAGTGAACACCGGGGAGCTGTTTTTT. This chain connects TRBV6-4 to TRBJ2-2, with 8 bases lining up with TRBD2. V gave up 8 bases and J gave up 1 base; unmatched junction bases: 3. Per the germline V gene, CDR1 is MRHNA and CDR2 is SNTAGT. The CDR3 runs to 14 residues.

CDR3 bases: TGTGCCAGCACCCCTAGCGGGGGGGGCACAGATACGCAGTATTTT. It is translated as CASTPSGGGTDTQYF. The chain is built from TRBV13 and TRBJ2-3; 12 bases line up with TRBD2. Germline V gives CDR1 PRHDT, CDR2 FYEKMQ (reference sequence). This CDR3 region has 15 residues. V shed 7 bases, J shed 1 base, and the junction held 3 bases outside the gene matches.